This TCR beta chain was captured by sequencing in a study of blood T cell repertoires in COVID-19 (dated by TCRdb to the early 2020s). For the study in its entirety: Samples from collaborators originated in the United States, Italy and Spain and spanned both the acute and convalescent phases of COVID-19. The prospective study material was composed of cDNA or gDNA derived from T cells, B-cell-depleted T cells, or PBMCs. The dataset comprised deeply sampled blood TCRbeta repertoires from subjects exposed to, actively infected with, or recovered from COVID-19. The repertoires were released in a freely available public database meant as a resource for research on the immune response to SARS-CoV-2. The samples were drawn from the first 160 participants of the ongoing ImmuneRACE study and from 950 to 1,500 subjects provided by 6 global collaborators. A de-identified subject ID, COVID-19 status, age in years and sex were almost always included in the sample metadata. HLA class I and class II types, where available, came from metadata supplied by the sample provider rather than from assay-based typing.

The paper's findings and limits, for the study overall: The amount of clinical and demographic metadata varied by source and participant and was provided uncurated.

V and J are truncated by 6 bases and 2 bases respectively, leaving an intervening sequence of 11 bases. The cysteine opens and the phenylalanine closes a CDR3 of 14 amino acids. Only the CDR3 DNA stays, 42 bases, in frame from base 1. CDR1 and CDR2, per the germline V gene, are SNHLY and FYNNEI. As concerns this clone: Which antigen it targets is not known. Base-call qualities are not available, and no considerably larger clone is one nucleotide away.

TCRbeta CDR3 regions were amplified from genomic DNA by means of the immunoSEQ Assay, a bias-controlled multiplex PCR. The original methods were these. Nucleated cell counts per sample were estimated from amplification of reference gene primers within the assay. To quantify the absolute abundance of each unique TCRbeta CDR3 rearrangement, sequence reads were collapsed and filtered. Productive Simpson clonality was computed per sample as the square root of Simpson's diversity index over productive rearrangements. TCRdb took over this immuneACCESS table, retaining in-frame rearrangements with V and J assigned. Such tables are incomplete; in checked studies, under half of the missing clones stem from an unresolved V gene, and the remainder is unexplained. Clone size and the V and J calls come from that table; the DNA yielded D and trimming. The sample records about 430,000 clones, 80% to 90% of which are singletons. Approximately 1.2% of the sample is in the top ten clones.

Participants in the prospective study were enrolled through a virtual design, were aged roughly 18 to 95 years, and lived in 20 to 30 United States geographic areas. To assign participants to cohorts, the prospective study relied on clinical history that participants themselves reported in a screening survey and a study questionnaire. Recovered participants in ImmuneRACE Cohort 3 were defined by two consecutive negative NP/OP PCR tests, clearance by a healthcare professional, or resolution of symptoms. Each participant in the prospective study had whole blood, serum and a nasopharyngeal or oropharyngeal swab collected by mobile phlebotomists. Over a roughly 2-month period, participants in the prospective study had the option of providing additional blood draws and questionnaires. Blood samples from the prospective study were shipped frozen or at room temperature prior to DNA extraction.

The specimen was PBMCs or T cells enriched from blood (not recorded which). The clonotype originates from a man aged 25-45 years who had recovered from COVID-19. The V gene is TRBV2 and the J gene is TRBJ1-5, with the D segment identity uncertain. The CDR3 corresponds to CASRVAGGNQPQHF. The sequenced DNA: TGTGCCAGCAGGGTGGCGGGAGGCAATCAGCCCCAGCATTTT.